The 21 T cell receptor beta chains reported below all come from one sample, sequenced in a study of shared clonotypes between healthy human individuals. The protocol was immunoSEQ multiplex PCR, while the TCRdb copy is restricted to in-frame clones and leaves out a portion. The profile covers approximately 1.4 million clones, with under 99% appearing a single time and roughly 0.4% taken by the ten largest. Sample: naive CD4+ T cells sorted from blood. Subset: CD45RA+ positively selected. The receptors here all came from a man aged 25-45 years in good health.

The chain recombines TRBV7-9 with TRBJ2-3; 13 nucleotides align to TRBD2. V trimming: 4 bases; J trimming: 6 bases; junction bases outside the gene matches: 4. The CDR3 runs to 15 residues. Germline CDR1 SEHNR, CDR2 FQNEAQ (reference sequence). CDR3 in amino acids: CASSWTSGSWDTQYF. The CDR3 DNA reads as TGTGCCAGCAGCTGGACTAGCGGGAGCTGGGATACGCAGTATTTT.

This sequence joins TRBV4-2 and TRBJ2-1; weak D call: TRBD1 (6 bases). The CDR3 is made up of 16 amino acids. Germline CDR1 reads LGHNA; CDR2 reads YNFKEQ. V lost 1 base and J lost 5, with 15 bases in between. This CDR3 is CASSQVRQAHDNEQFF. The CDR3 nucleotides are TGTGCCAGCAGCCAAGTCAGACAGGCCCACGACAATGAGCAGTTCTTC.

In the case of this clone: Germline and junction disagree at one end, which may indicate a read error. DNA of the CDR3: TGTGCCAGCAGCCCCCGCGTTGGTGCGAACTTCCAAGCGACCCAGTACTTC. Encoded protein: CASSPRVGANFQATQYF. The chain has TRBV7-9 and TRBJ2-5; D is ambiguous. There are 17 residues in the CDR3. CDR1 is SEHNR and CDR2 is FQNEAQ in the germline V gene (reference sequence). The variable domain in full, with the rest retrieved from reference TRBV7-9 and TRBJ2-5, is DTGVSQNPRHKITKRGQNVTFRCDPISEHNRLYWYRQTLGQGPEFLTYFQNEAQLEKSRLLSDRFSAERPKGSFSTLEIQRTEQGDSAMYLCASSPRVGANFQATQYFGPGTRLLVL.

This sequence joins TRBV16 and TRBJ1-5; D is uncertain. The V gene lost 1 base and the J gene lost 3 bases, with 4 bases spanning the gap. The CDR3 is 13 amino acids. In germline, CDR1 is KGHSY, CDR2 FQNENV. This CDR3 reads CASSQYYNQPQHF. The CDR3 nucleotides read TGTGCCAGCAGCCAATACTACAATCAGCCCCAGCATTTT.

CDR3 sequence: CASSLGGRWNGEQYF. CDR3 sequence (DNA): TGTGCCAGCAGCTTAGGTGGGCGATGGAATGGCGAGCAGTACTTC. The V gene is TRBV7-9, the J gene TRBJ2-7; D is unresolved. Trimming shortened V by 1 base and J by 6 bases, and 16 bases separated the two germline ends. CDR1 SEHNR and CDR2 FQNEAQ come from the germline V gene (reference sequence). The CDR3 spans 15 residues.

V and J are TRBV27 and TRBJ2-1; D possibly corresponds to TRBD2 (6 bases). Trimming stripped 6 bases from V and 12 bases from J, with 21 bases between. CDR3 length: 14 residues. Germline CDR1 is MNHEY and CDR2 is SMNVEV (reference sequence). The CDR3 reads CASRGSARGEGQFF. For the CDR3, the DNA is TGTGCCAGCAGGGGTAGCGCGCGGGGTGAGGGGCAGTTCTTC.

The rearrangement links TRBV4-1 to TRBJ2-7; 9 bases line up with TRBD2. Germline CDR1 MGHRA, CDR2 YSYEKL. The CDR3 covers 17 residues. V was pared by 1 base and J by 3 bases, with 10 bases of the junction left unmatched. CDR3 loop: CASSQGPGLAVGYEQYF. CDR3 bases: TGCGCCAGCAGCCAAGGCCCGGGACTAGCCGTAGGCTACGAGCAGTACTTC.

The chain uses TRBV5-1 and TRBJ1-3; D unclear. CDR3 length: 16 amino acids. The V end lost 0 bases, the J end lost 0 bases, and 10 bases lay between the germline ends. The germline gives CDR1 SGHRS, CDR2 YFSETQ. Here the CDR3 DNA reads TGCGCCAGCAGCTTGGCCTCAGGAAGCTCTGGAAACACCATATATTTT. Amino acids: CASSLASGSSGNTIYF. Drawing the rest from reference TRBV5-1 and TRBJ1-3, the complete variable domain is KAGVTQTPRYLIKTRGQQVTLSCSPISGHRSVSWYQQTPGQGLQFLFEYFSETQRNKGNFPGRFSGRQFSNSRSEMNVSTLELGDSALYLCASSLASGSSGNTIYFGEGSWLTVV.

The chain carries TRBV11-2 and TRBJ2-2; 7 nucleotides line up with TRBD2. Trimming removed 1 base from V and 2 bases from J; junction bases left unmatched: 7. Germline V lookup: CDR1 SGHAT, CDR2 FQNNGV. The CDR3 extends over 17 amino acids. CDR3: CASSLVVGTTNTGELFF. CDR3 in DNA: TGTGCCAGCAGCTTAGTTGTCGGGACTACCAACACCGGGGAGCTGTTTTTT.

The chain employs TRBV28 and TRBJ1-5; 7 positions match TRBD1. There are 15 residues in the CDR3. In germline, CDR1 is MDHEN, CDR2 SYDVKM. Germline trimming cut 6 bases from V and 2 bases from J; bases unmatched to any gene: 7. CDR3 protein: CASSFAGQGNQPQHF. The CDR3 region has the DNA TGTGCCAGCAGCTTCGCTGGACAGGGCAATCAGCCCCAGCATTTT.

This clone was found once. The chain couples TRBV5-5 to TRBJ2-3; 8 bases are a match to TRBD2. There are 15 residues in the CDR3. CDR1 and CDR2 from the germline V gene are SGHKS and YYEKEE (reference sequence). V lost 4 bases to trimming and J lost 2 bases; unmatched junction nucleotides: 6. The DNA for the CDR3 is TGTGCCAGCAGCGAAACTAGCGGATACACAGATACGCAGTATTTT. This gives the protein CASSETSGYTDTQYF.

The chain links TRBV10-1 to TRBJ2-7, with TRBD2 identical over 10 bases. This CDR3 is 15 amino acids long. With V trimmed by 0 bases and J by 2 bases, 1 base remained unmatched. Germline V gene data show CDR1 as WNHNN and CDR2 as SYGVQD (reference sequence). CDR3 region: CASSESTSGTYEQYF. CDR3 DNA: TGCGCCAGCAGTGAGTCAACTAGCGGGACCTACGAGCAGTACTTC.

The rearrangement uses TRBV5-8 and TRBJ2-2; D tentatively fits TRBD1 or TRBD2 (6 bases each). Trimming took off 4 bases at V and 7 bases at J, with 17 bases between the two ends. CDR3 length: 15 amino acids. Germline V gives CDR1 SGHTS, CDR2 YDEGEE. CDR3 in amino acids: CASSPRGAGHGELFF. The CDR3 DNA reads as TGTGCCAGCAGCCCCCGAGGGGCGGGACACGGGGAGCTGTTTTTT.

The V and J genes are TRBV10-3 and TRBJ2-2, with 13 bases matching TRBD2. The CDR3 is 17 residues long. Germline V gene sequence: CDR1 ENHRY, CDR2 SYGVKD. J gave up 2 bases and V 8 bases, and 8 bases lay outside the gene matches. The CDR3 here is CAIPRTSGSVNTGELFF. Here the CDR3 DNA reads TGTGCCATCCCGAGGACTAGCGGGAGCGTTAACACCGGGGAGCTGTTTTTT.

The V call is TRBV7-6, the J call TRBJ2-1; TRBD2 agrees at 8 bases. V gave up 4 bases and J gave up 2 bases; unmatched junction bases: 4. Germline V gene sequence: CDR1 SGHVS, CDR2 FNYEAQ. This CDR3 has 15 residues. The CDR3 DNA is TGTGCCAGCAGCTCCCTAGCGGGTACCTACAATGAGCAGTTCTTC. Translation gives CASSSLAGTYNEQFF.

J is TRBJ2-7 and V is TRBV19; tentative D call: TRBD2 (6 bases). Germline V CDR1 and CDR2: LNHDA, SQIVND (reference sequence). With 4 bases removed from V and 2 bases from J, the gap between germline ends came to 12 bases. This CDR3 region has 14 residues. The CDR3: CASSNRERPYEQYF. CDR3 DNA sequence: TGTGCCAGTAGTAACCGGGAGCGACCCTACGAGCAGTACTTC. The full variable domain, rest sourced from reference TRBV19 and TRBJ2-7, is DGGITQSPKYLFRKEGQNVTLSCEQNLNHDAMYWYRQDPGQGLRLIYYSQIVNDFQKGDIAEGYSVSREKKESFPLTVTSAQKNPTAFYLCASSNRERPYEQYFGPGTRLTVT.

J is TRBJ2-3 and V is TRBV6-5; D tentatively fits TRBD1 or TRBD2 (5 bases each). Trimming removed 5 bases from V and 6 bases from J, with 18 bases in between. The CDR3 loop spans 15 amino acids. Germline CDR1 reads MNHEY; CDR2 reads SVGAGI. The CDR3, as DNA: TGTGCCAGCAGTCGTGGGGACCCCTCCTCCGATACGCAGTATTTT. Residues: CASSRGDPSSDTQYF.

The V and J genes are TRBV11-2 and TRBJ2-1; 12 positions agree with TRBD2. V dropped 5 bases and J dropped 4; count of bases not matched to a gene: 15. Per the germline V gene, CDR1 is SGHAT and CDR2 is FQNNGV. CDR3 size: 19 residues. The CDR3 DNA sequence: TGTGCCAGCAGCCCCTATAGGGGGCTAGCGGGAGGGTTATACAATGAGCAGTTCTTC. Protein sequence: CASSPYRGLAGGLYNEQFF.

The V call is TRBV19, the J call TRBJ1-5, with 9 bases that match TRBD1. Germline values: CDR1 LNHDA, CDR2 SQIVND (reference sequence). Trimming removed 1 base from V and 5 bases from J; junction bases left unmatched: 0. CDR3 length: 14 amino acids. The CDR3 coding sequence is TGTGCCAGTAGTATAGGGACAGGGGATCAGCCCCAGCATTTT. It yields the protein CASSIGTGDQPQHF.

The chain couples TRBV7-8 to TRBJ2-3, with D perhaps matching TRBD1 or TRBD2 (6 bases each). Germline V gene sequence: CDR1 SGHVS, CDR2 FQNEAQ. Trimming took 1 base from V and 1 from J, leaving 15 bases between them. The CDR3 is 17 amino acids. The CDR3 sequence is CASSLVGGGGGTDTQYF. DNA of the CDR3: TGTGCCAGCAGCTTAGTGGGCGGAGGGGGAGGCACAGATACGCAGTATTTT.

This rearrangement joins TRBV19 to TRBJ1-4; 9 bases match TRBD1. V dropped 5 bases and J dropped 6; count of bases not matched to a gene: 4. Germline CDR1 reads LNHDA; CDR2 reads SQIVND (reference sequence). The CDR3 extends over 14 amino acids. The CDR3 protein is CASSSRDRDEKLFF. The CDR3 nucleotides are TGTGCCAGTAGTTCCCGGGACAGGGATGAAAAACTGTTTTTT.